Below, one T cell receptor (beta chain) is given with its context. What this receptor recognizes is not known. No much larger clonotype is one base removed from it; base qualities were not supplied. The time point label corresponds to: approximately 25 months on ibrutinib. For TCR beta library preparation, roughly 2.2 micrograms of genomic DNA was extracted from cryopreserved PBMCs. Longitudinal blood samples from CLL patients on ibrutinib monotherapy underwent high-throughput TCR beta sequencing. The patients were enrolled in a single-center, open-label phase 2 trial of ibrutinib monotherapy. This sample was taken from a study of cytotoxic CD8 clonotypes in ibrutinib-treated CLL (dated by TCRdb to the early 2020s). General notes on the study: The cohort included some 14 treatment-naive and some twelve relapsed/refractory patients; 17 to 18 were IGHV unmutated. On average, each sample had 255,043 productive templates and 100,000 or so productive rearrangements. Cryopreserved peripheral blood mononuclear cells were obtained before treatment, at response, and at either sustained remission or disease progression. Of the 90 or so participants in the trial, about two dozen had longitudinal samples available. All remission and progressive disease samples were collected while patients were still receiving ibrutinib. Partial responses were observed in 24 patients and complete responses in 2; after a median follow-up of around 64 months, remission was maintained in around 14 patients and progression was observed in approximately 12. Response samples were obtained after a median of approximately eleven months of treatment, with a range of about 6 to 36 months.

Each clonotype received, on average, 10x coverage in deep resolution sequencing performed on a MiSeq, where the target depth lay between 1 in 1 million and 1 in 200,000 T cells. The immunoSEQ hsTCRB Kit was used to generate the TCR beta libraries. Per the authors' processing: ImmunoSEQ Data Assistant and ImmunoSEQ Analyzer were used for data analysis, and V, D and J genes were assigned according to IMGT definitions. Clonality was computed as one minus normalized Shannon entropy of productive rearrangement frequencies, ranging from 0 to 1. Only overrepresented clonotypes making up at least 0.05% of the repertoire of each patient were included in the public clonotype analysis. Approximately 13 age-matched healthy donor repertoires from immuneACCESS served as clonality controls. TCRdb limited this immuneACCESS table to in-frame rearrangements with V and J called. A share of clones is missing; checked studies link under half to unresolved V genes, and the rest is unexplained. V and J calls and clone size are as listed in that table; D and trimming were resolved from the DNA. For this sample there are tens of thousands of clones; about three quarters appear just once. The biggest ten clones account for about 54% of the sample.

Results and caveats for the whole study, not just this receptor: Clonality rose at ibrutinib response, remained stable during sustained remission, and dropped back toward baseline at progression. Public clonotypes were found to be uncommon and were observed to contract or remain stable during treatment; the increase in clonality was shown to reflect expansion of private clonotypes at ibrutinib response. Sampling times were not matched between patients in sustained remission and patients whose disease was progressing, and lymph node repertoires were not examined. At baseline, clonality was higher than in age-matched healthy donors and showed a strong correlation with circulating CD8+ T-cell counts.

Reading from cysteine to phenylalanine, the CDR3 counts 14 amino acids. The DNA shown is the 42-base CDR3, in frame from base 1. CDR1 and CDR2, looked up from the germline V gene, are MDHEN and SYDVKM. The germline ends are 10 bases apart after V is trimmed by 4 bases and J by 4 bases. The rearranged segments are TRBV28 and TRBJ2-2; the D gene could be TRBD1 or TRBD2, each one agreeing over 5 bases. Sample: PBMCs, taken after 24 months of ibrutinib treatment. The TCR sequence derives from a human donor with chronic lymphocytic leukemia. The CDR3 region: CASSSPGPTGELFF. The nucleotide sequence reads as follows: TGTGCCAGCAGTTCCCCGGGGCCCACCGGGGAGCTGTTTTTT.